What follows are 14 T cell receptor beta chains derived from one specimen sequenced in a study of immune heterogeneity within non-small cell lung tumors. Genomic DNA extracted from bulk tumor tissue served as template. A total of about 550 ng was used per sample. Several biopsies were spaced far apart within each primary tumor and obtained as surgery took place. Samples came from untreated patients having curative surgery for newly diagnosed non-small cell lung cancer. It was with 32 V and 13 J primers that multiplex PCR amplified TCR beta CDR3. TCRdb redid the calling of the multiplex PCR reads with MiXCR, one entry per CDR3 protein. This table has 4,000 to 5,000 distinct CDR3 sequences, about 33% appearing once. The sequencing input was lung tumor tissue. These receptors were taken from a woman aged 50 to 60 with non-small cell lung cancer.

The chain links TRBV24-1 to TRBJ2-1; 9 positions match TRBD2. J gave up 0 bases and V 3 bases, and 5 bases lay outside the gene matches. The CDR3 is made up of 17 amino acids. Germline V gene lookup returns CDR1 KGHDR and CDR2 SFDVKD. The CDR3 DNA follows: TGTGCCACCAGTGATACAGAGCGGGGGGACTCCTACAATGAGCAGTTCTTC. Translation: CATSDTERGDSYNEQFF.

This clonotype rates as medium-sized. The chain joins TRBV27 to TRBJ2-3; TRBD2 agrees at 8 bases. With V trimmed by 1 base and J by 2 bases, 8 bases remained unmatched. Germline lookup yields CDR1 MNHEY and CDR2 SMNVEV (reference sequence). The length of the CDR3 is 17 residues. The CDR3 DNA sequence: TGTGCCAGCAGTTTATTCCGGGGGGGGGAATTCACAGATACGCAGTATTTT. The encoded protein is CASSLFRGGEFTDTQYF.

Regarding this clonotype: A read error may be the cause here, since a much bigger clone is one base away. The chain is built from TRBV12-3 or TRBV12-4 and TRBJ2-7; TRBD1 matches 7 bases. CDR3 length equals 16 residues. CDR3 region: CASSLGWGGTAYKQYF. CDR3 nucleotides: TGTGCCAGCAGTTTAGGCTGGGGTGGGACAGCCTACAAGCAGTACTTC.

This clonotype is judged medium-sized. The chain carries TRBV2 and TRBJ1-1; 8 positions match TRBD1. J gave up 5 bases and V 6 bases, and 5 bases lay outside the gene matches. Germline values: CDR1 SNHLY, CDR2 FYNNEI. The CDR3 extends over 13 amino acids. Here the CDR3 reads CASSATGATEAFF. In nucleotides, the CDR3 is TGTGCCAGCAGCGCGACAGGGGCTACTGAAGCTTTCTTT.

The chain couples TRBV12-3 or TRBV12-4 to TRBJ1-2; D call uncertain. CDR3 length: 13 residues. Trimming removed 3 bases at V and 6 bases at J, with 11 bases between. The CDR3 loop is CASSFRAGDGYTF. The CDR3 DNA reads TGTGCCAGCAGTTTTAGGGCAGGCGATGGCTACACCTTC.

This clonotype is medium-sized in the sample. The chain employs TRBV20-1 and TRBJ1-4; 7 nucleotides match TRBD1. Germline V gives CDR1 DFQATT, CDR2 SNEGSKA (reference sequence). Trimming took 2 bases from V and 5 from J; bases not matched to a gene: 11. The CDR3 is made up of 16 amino acids. The CDR3 bases are TGCAGTGCTAGAAGTGGCTCGGGACAGACGAATGAAAAACTGTTTTTT. This encodes CSARSGSGQTNEKLFF.

The chain uses TRBV29-1 and TRBJ2-3; TRBD2 aligns across 9 bases. Germline V CDR1 and CDR2: SQVTM, ANQGSEA. Trimming removed 4 bases from V and 2 bases from J; junction bases left unmatched: 7. The CDR3 totals 15 residues. The CDR3 bases are TGCAGCGTTGGTAATAGCGGGGGTTACACAGATACGCAGTATTTT. It codes for CSVGNSGGYTDTQYF.

This clonotype is termed medium-sized. V is TRBV20-1 and J is TRBJ2-3, with D perhaps TRBD1 or TRBD2 (5 bases each). Trimming took 4 bases from V and 2 from J, leaving 10 bases between them. Germline CDR1 DFQATT, CDR2 SNEGSKA (reference sequence). The CDR3 runs to 13 residues. The chain's CDR3 is CSAKGDATDTQYF. Written as DNA, the CDR3 is TGCAGTGCTAAAGGGGACGCCACAGATACGCAGTATTTT.

The chain's CDR3 is CASSAAGTTSGQTQYF. The CDR3 coding sequence is TGTGCCAGCAGCGCGGCCGGGACTACCTCTGGACAGACCCAGTACTTC. The chain carries TRBV9 and TRBJ2-5; TRBD2 agrees at 7 bases. Trimming at V came to 3 bases and at J to 6 bases, leaving 14 bases not matched to a gene. The CDR3 spans 16 residues. The V gene's germline CDR1 is SGDLS and CDR2 YYNGEE.

By share of the sample, this clonotype is medium-sized (0.01 to 0.1%). This chain connects TRBV30 to TRBJ1-1, with 10 bases that match TRBD1. The CDR3 extends over 14 amino acids. CDR1 GTSNPN and CDR2 SVGIG come from the germline V gene (reference sequence). V lost 3 bases to trimming and J lost 5 bases; unmatched junction nucleotides: 6. CDR3 region: CAWSPDRGVTEAFF. For the CDR3, the DNA is TGTGCCTGGAGCCCGGACAGGGGGGTTACTGAAGCTTTCTTT.

This clonotype was observed a handful of times. The chain joins TRBV27 to TRBJ2-1; D remains ambiguous. The germline CDR1 and CDR2 sequences are MNHEY and SMNVEV (reference sequence). Trimming pared 1 base from V and 7 bases from J, leaving 8 bases between. The CDR3 runs to 13 residues. The CDR3 DNA sequence: TGTGCCAGCAGTTTATTTTCCAGGAATGAGCAGTTCTTC. Translating it yields CASSLFSRNEQFF.

The chain joins TRBV9 to TRBJ2-2; D gene ambiguous. Germline CDR1 reads SGDLS; CDR2 reads YYNGEE. This CDR3 has 16 residues. Deletions cut 0 bases from V and 1 base from J, with 10 bases between. CDR3 sequence: CASSVGTHRNTGELFF. For the CDR3, the DNA is TGTGCCAGCAGCGTAGGGACGCACAGGAACACCGGGGAGCTGTTTTTT.

Points on this clonotype: The junction shows a germline mismatch at one end, possibly a read error. The gene calls are TRBV20-1 and TRBJ1-2, with TRBD1 matching 10 bases. Germline V CDR1 and CDR2: DFQATT, SNEGSKA (reference sequence). The CDR3 is made up of 14 amino acids. CDR3 DNA: TGCAGTGCTGGAGAGACAGGGGGCTACGCGGGCTACACCTTC. It is translated as CSAGETGGYAGYTF.

With regard to this clonotype: A much more abundant neighbour one base away suggests this may be a read error. The rearrangement links TRBV12-3 or TRBV12-4 to TRBJ2-1; either TRBD1 or TRBD2 may fit D (5 bases each). The CDR3 consists of 14 residues. The CDR3 DNA reads TGTGCCAGCACCCGGGACCGTCGAGTCAATGAGAAGTTCTTC. It yields the protein CASTRDRRVNEKFF.